This TCR beta chain was sequenced for a study of T cell responses to AZD1222 COVID-19 vaccine. The overall study: Timing groups of about 4 and about 12 weeks for second doses were pooled.

Repertoires were generated with immunoSEQ multiplex PCR, while TCRdb's copy carries only in-frame clones and drops some. The sample consists of fewer than 150,000 clones, roughly 87% of them appearing once. Study-level points and caveats: Clonal diversity was possibly underestimated; the donors were predominantly white British and more often female.

Regarding this clone: What it binds is unknown.

The CDR3 is 14 residues long. The junction had 8 bases not matched to a gene; V was cut back by 5 bases and J by 8 bases. CDR1 SGHAT and CDR2 FQNNGV come from the germline V gene. This material consisted of peripheral blood, taken on day 0 of AZD1222 vaccination. This chain connects TRBV11-2 to TRBJ2-3; 9 bases align to TRBD1. This TCR was sampled from an adult in good health. The DNA for the CDR3 is TGTGCCAGCAGCGCGGACAGGGGTTTACGTACGCAGTATTTT. Amino acid sequence: CASSADRGLRTQYF. Complete variable domain (other parts from reference TRBV11-2 and TRBJ2-3): EAGVAQSPRYKIIEKRQSVAFWCNPISGHATLYWYQQILGQGPKLLIQFQNNGVVDDSQLPKDRFSAERLKGVDSTLKIQPAKLEDSAVYLCASSADRGLRTQYFGPGTRLTVL.